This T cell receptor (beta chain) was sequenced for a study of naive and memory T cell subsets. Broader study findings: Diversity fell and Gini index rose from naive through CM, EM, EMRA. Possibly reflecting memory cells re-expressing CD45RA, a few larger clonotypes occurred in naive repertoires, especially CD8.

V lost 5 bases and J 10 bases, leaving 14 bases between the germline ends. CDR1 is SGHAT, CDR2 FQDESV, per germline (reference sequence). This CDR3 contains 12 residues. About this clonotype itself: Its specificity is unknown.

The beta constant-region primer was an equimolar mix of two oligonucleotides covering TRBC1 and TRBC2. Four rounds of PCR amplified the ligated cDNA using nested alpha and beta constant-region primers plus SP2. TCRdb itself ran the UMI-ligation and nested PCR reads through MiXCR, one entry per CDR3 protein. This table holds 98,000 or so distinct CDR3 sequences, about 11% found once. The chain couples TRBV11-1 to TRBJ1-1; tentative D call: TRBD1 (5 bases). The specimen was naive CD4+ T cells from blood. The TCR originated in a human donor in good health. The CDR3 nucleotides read TGTGCCAGCAGCCTTACAGGACAAAGAGCTTTCTTT. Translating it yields CASSLTGQRAFF.